The count of the clone carrying this T cell receptor beta chain is one. Antigen: not known. CDR1 LNHDA and CDR2 SQIVND come from the germline V gene (reference sequence). The CDR3 consists of 14 residues. V shed 2 bases and J 2 bases; nucleotides not matched to a gene: 0. This specimen belongs to a study of vaccination effects on CD4 cells after COVID-19. The ViraFEST assay expanded antigen-specific CD4+ T cells with viral peptide pools before sequencing. Culture lasted approximately 10 days before CD4+ T cell isolation. Everyone in the study got two shots of either the BNT162b2 or mRNA-1273 vaccine. Notes on the study in general: At late timepoints after vaccination, vaccine- and infection-induced clones shrank markedly.

Data came from immunoSEQ multiplex PCR; TCRdb stores just in-frame clones and leaves some out. The table has approximately 13,000 clones, about 72% seen once. The rearrangement joins TRBV19 to TRBJ1-1, with 9 bases matching TRBD1. This sequence originates from a human donor who received a COVID-19 vaccine. The sample in question was CD4+ T cells from PBMCs cultured with SARS-CoV-2 spike peptides, obtained after COVID-19 vaccination. CDR3 protein: CASSITGGNTEAFF. The DNA for the CDR3 is TGTGCCAGTAGTATAACAGGGGGCAACACTGAAGCTTTCTTT.